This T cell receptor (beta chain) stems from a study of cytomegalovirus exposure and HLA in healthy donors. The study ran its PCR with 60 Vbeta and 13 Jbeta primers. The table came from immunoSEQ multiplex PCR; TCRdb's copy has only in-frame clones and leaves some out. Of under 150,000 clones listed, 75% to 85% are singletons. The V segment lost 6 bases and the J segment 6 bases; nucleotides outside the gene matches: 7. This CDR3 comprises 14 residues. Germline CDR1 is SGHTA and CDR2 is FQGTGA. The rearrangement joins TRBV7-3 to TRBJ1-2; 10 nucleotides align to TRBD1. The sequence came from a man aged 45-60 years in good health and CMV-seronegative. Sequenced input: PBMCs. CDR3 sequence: CASSPGQGIDGYTF. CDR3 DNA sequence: TGTGCCAGCAGTCCGGGACAGGGGATTGATGGCTACACCTTC.